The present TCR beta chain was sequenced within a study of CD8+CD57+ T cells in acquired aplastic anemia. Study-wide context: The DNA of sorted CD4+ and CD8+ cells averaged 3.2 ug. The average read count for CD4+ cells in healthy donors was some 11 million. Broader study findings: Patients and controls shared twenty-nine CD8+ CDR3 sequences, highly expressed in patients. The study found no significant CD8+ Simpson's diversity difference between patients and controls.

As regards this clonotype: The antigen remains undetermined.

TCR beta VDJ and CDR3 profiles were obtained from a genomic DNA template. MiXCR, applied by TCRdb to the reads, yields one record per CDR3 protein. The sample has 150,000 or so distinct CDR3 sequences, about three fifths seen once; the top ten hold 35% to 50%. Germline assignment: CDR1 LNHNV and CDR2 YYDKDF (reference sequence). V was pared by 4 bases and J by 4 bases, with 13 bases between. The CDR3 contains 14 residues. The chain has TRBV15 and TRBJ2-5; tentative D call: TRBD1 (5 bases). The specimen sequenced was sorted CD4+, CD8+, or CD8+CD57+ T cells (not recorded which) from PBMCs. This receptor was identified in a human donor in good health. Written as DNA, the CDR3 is TGTGCCACCAGCACCCCAGGGCTTGGAGAGACCCAGTACTTC. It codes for CATSTPGLGETQYF.